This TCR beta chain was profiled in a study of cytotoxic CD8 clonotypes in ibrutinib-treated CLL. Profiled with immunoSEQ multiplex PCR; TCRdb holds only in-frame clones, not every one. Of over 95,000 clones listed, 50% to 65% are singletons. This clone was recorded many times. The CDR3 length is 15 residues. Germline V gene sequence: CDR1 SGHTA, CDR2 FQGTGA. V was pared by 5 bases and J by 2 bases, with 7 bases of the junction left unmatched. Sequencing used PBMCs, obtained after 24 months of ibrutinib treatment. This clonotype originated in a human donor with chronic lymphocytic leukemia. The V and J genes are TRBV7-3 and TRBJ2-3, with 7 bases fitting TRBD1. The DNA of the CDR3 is TGTGCCAGCAGCCGGACAGGCCAGCACACAGATACGCAGTATTTT. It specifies CASSRTGQHTDTQYF. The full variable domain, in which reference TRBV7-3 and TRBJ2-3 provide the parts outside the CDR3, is GAGVSQTPSNKVTEKGKYVELRCDPISGHTALYWYRQSLGQGPEFLIYFQGTGAADDSGLPNDRFFAVRPEGSVSTLKIQRTERGDSAVYLCASSRTGQHTDTQYFGPGTRLTVL.